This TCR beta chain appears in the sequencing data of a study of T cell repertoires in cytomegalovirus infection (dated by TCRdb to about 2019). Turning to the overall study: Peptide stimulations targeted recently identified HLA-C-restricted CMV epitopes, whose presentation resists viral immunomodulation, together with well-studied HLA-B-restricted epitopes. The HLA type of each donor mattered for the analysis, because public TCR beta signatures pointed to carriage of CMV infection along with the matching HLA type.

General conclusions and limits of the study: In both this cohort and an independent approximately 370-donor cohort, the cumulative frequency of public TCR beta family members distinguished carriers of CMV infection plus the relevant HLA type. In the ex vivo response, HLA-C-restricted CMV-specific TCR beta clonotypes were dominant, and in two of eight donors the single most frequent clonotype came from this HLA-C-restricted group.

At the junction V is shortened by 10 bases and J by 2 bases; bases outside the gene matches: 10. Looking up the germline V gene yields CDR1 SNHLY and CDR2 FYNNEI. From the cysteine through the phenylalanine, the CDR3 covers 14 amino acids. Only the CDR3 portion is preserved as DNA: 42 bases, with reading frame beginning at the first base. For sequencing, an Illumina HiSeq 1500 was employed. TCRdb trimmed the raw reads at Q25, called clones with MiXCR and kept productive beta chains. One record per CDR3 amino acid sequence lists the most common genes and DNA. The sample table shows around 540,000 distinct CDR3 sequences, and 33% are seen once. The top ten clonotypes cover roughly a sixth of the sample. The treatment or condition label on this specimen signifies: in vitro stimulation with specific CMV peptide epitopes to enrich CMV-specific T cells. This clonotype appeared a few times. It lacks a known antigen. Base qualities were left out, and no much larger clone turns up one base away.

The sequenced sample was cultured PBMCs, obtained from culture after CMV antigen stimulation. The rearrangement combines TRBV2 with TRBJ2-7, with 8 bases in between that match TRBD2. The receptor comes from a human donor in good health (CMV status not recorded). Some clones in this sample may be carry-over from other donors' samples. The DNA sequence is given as TGTGCCAACTCTTCACCGGGACTAGCCTACGAGCAGTACTTC. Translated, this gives CANSSPGLAYEQYF.